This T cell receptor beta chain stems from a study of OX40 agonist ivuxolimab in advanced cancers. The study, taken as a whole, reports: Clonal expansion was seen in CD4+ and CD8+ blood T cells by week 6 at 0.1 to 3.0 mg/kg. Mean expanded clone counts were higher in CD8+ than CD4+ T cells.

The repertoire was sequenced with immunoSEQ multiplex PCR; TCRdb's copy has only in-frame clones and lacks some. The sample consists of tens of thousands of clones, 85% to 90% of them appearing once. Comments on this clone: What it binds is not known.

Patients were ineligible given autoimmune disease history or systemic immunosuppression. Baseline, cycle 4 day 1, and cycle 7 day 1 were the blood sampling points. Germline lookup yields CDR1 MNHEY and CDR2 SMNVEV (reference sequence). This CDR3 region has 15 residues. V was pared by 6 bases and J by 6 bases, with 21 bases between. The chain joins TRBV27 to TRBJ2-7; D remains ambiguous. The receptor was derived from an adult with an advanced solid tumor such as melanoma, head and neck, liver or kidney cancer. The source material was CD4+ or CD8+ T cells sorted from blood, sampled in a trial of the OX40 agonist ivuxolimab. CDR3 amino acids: CASRTQQDRAGEQYF. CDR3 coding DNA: TGTGCCAGCAGGACACAGCAGGACCGGGCCGGCGAGCAGTACTTC.